This T cell receptor beta chain appears in the sequencing data of a study of blood T cells in healthy people across ages (dated by TCRdb to about 2015). For the wider study: In model experiments, template switching captured about one uniquely barcoded TCR beta cDNA molecule for every two T cells. Using deep sequencing normalized with unique cDNA molecular identifiers, the study measured how TCR beta repertoire diversity changes with age. Four age groups were formed from the donors: young (average 16 years), middle-aged (approximately 39), aged (over 55) and long-lived (approximately 80). To avoid experimental bias, donors of different ages were distributed randomly across sequencing lanes. The study analyzed two additional independent replicas of 1 million unique cDNA reads from the same blood draw for two donors, one aged 18 to 30 and one aged 80 or older.

The donors were roughly 40 Caucasian individuals from Russia, aged roughly 6 to 95 years, who were systemically healthy. Around 10 milliliters of peripheral blood were drawn from each donor into EDTA-treated Vacutainer tubes. Ficoll-Paque density-gradient centrifugation was used to isolate PBMCs, with at least 7 million obtained per sample. Trizol reagent was used to extract total RNA from the PBMCs, yielding at least 5 micrograms per sample. For every donor, an aliquot of PBMCs went through flow cytometry to measure the percentages of naive CD45RAhigh/CD27high T cells. To prepare the library, 5' RACE was applied. TCRdb shows the sequencer as Illumina HiSeq 2500. The second PCR ran for about 6 to 12 cycles and used a J-beta primer mix along with a sample-barcoded 5' primer. A unique molecular identifier was introduced onto each TCR beta cDNA molecule by a template-switch 5' adaptor carrying 12 random nucleotides. Each sample yielded at least 2.5 million CDR3-containing paired-end reads. All of the RNA was converted into first-strand cDNA using the Mint cDNA synthesis kit, with a TRBC-specific oligonucleotide serving as the primer. Following uracil-DNA glycosylase treatment, all cDNA underwent a first 18-cycle PCR with the universal primers M1SS and BC2_uni_R. Processing in the source paper ran as follows. For normalization, 1 million high-quality reads were randomly selected from each sample, with every read carrying a distinct molecular identifier. Instead of being binned into consensus sequences, reads that shared molecular identifiers were thrown out. CDR3 identification, clonotype clustering and error correction used MiTCR with a Q25 quality threshold and the strictest error-elimination algorithm. Lower-bound total TCR beta diversity was estimated with a nonparametric unseen species model using Euler transformation. Using fastp at Q25 and MiXCR, TCRdb reprocessed the public reads and kept productive beta chains. Rows are combined by CDR3 protein, so each entry shows the most common genes and DNA. TCRdb's processing, not the study's, gives the V and J calls here. Across this sample there are 1.5 million to 2 million distinct CDR3 sequences, with roughly 27% seen only once. Of the sample, roughly 8% is held by the ten largest clones.

The paper as a whole reports these results and caveats: There was a strong correlation between observed TCR beta diversity and the percentage of naive T cells measured by flow cytometry. Because donor CMV infection status was unknown, age-related changes in expanded clonotypes were potentially confounded. Since profiling was done on bulk unsorted PBMCs, naive and antigen-experienced compartments could not be conclusively compared. Compared with the aged group, the long-lived group had more naive CD4+ T cells, fewer expanded clones and increased TCR diversity, suggesting age selection. As age increased, observed TCR beta diversity per million T cells dropped in a roughly linear way, and a significant reduction was already evident by age 40. Estimates of total diversity based on one million sequenced T cells were regarded as lower bounds and as underestimates.

The CDR3 numbers 13 residues from cysteine through phenylalanine. This entry keeps only the CDR3 DNA: 39 bases, framed from base 1. The germline V gene (reference sequence) provides CDR1 LGHDT and CDR2 YNNKEL. Trimming at the junction amounts to 2 bases on V and 4 bases on J, and the germline ends lie 8 bases apart. A word on this clonotype: What this receptor recognizes is not known. The record has no base qualities; no much larger clone is one base away.

Sequences were obtained from blood. This chain is built from TRBV3-1 and TRBJ1-2; D gene: possibly TRBD1, on 5 matching bases. The receptor was isolated from a woman in her twenties or thirties in good health. The DNA reads TGTGCCAGCAGCCAACCAGGGTCCTATGGCTACACCTTC. Its protein is CASSQPGSYGYTF.